This T cell receptor (beta chain) was profiled in a study of blood T cell repertoires in COVID-19. This clone was picked up one time. Germline V CDR1 and CDR2: SGHVS, FNYEAQ. The V segment lost 5 bases and the J segment 0 bases; nucleotides outside the gene matches: 5. There are 15 residues in the CDR3. Libraries were prepared by immunoSEQ multiplex PCR; TCRdb keeps only in-frame clonotypes and omits some of them. The data show tens of thousands of clones, under 95% seen once. This chain links TRBV7-6 with TRBJ2-3; TRBD2 matches at 7 bases. This TCR was sampled from a middle-aged man with acute or convalescent COVID-19. The sample was peripheral blood. CDR3 amino acids: CASSRLAVSTDTQYF. Here the CDR3 DNA reads TGTGCCAGCAGCAGACTAGCAGTGAGCACAGATACGCAGTATTTT.